The 20 T cell receptor beta chains presented below share a single source sample, sequenced in a study of blood T cell repertoires in COVID-19. Sequencing used immunoSEQ multiplex PCR; TCRdb keeps in-frame clones, though not all of them. The sample has under 130,000 clones, roughly nine tenths seen once. Sequences were obtained from peripheral blood. The receptors derive from a woman of 80 years or more with acute or convalescent COVID-19.

This chain links TRBV10-3 with TRBJ1-1; D is ambiguous. V was trimmed by 3 bases and J by 6 bases, leaving 5 bases between them. Germline CDR1 is ENHRY and CDR2 is SYGVKD. The CDR3 length is 11 residues. The CDR3 loop reads CAISDGSEAFF. The DNA of the CDR3 is TGTGCCATCAGTGATGGCTCTGAAGCTTTCTTT.

This CDR3 reads CASSLRMGQSYF. CDR3 nucleotide sequence: TGTGCCAGCAGTTTAAGGATGGGACAGAGCTACTTC. V gene TRBV28 combines with J gene TRBJ2-7; TRBD1 matches at 7 bases. J was trimmed by 13 bases and V by 2 bases; bases with no gene match: 8. Germline values: CDR1 MDHEN, CDR2 SYDVKM. The CDR3 is 12 residues long. Combining the CDR3 with reference TRBV28 and TRBJ2-7 gives the whole variable domain DVKVTQSSRYLVKRTGEKVFLECVQDMDHENMFWYRQDPGLGLRLIYFSYDVKMKEKGDIPEGYSVSREKKERFSLILESASTNQTSMYLCASSLRMGQSYFGPGTRLTVT.

The V call is TRBV6-2 or TRBV6-3, the J call TRBJ2-7; 10 bases map to TRBD2. Germline CDR1 MNHEY, CDR2 SVGEGT. Trimming at V came to 2 bases and at J to 7 bases, leaving 14 bases not matched to a gene. The CDR3 is made up of 17 amino acids. CDR3 coding DNA: TGTGCCAGCAGTTACCCGCCGAAGCGGGGGGGTTCGGGAGAGCAGTACTTC. It is translated as CASSYPPKRGGSGEQYF.

This chain uses TRBV28 with TRBJ2-3; no firm D call. The CDR3 runs to 13 residues. Germline lookup yields CDR1 MDHEN and CDR2 SYDVKM. V was trimmed by 1 base and J by 4 bases, leaving 6 bases between them. CDR3 protein: CASSLSGSDTQYF. CDR3 coding DNA: TGTGCCAGCAGTTTATCCGGGTCAGATACGCAGTATTTT.

This chain joins TRBV19 and TRBJ2-3; TRBD2 agrees at 10 bases. J was trimmed by 2 bases and V by 6 bases; bases with no gene match: 8. The CDR3 length is 16 residues. From germline, CDR1 is LNHDA and CDR2 SQIVND (reference sequence). The CDR3 region has the DNA TGTGCCAGTAGGGACCGGGGACTAGCGCACACAGATACGCAGTATTTT. Encoded protein: CASRDRGLAHTDTQYF.

The chain is built from TRBV5-6 and TRBJ2-3, with D possibly TRBD2 on 5 matching bases. V shed 1 base and J shed 4 bases, with 7 bases lying between them. CDR1 is SGHDT, CDR2 YYEEEE, per germline. The CDR3 runs to 13 residues. Here the CDR3 DNA reads TGTGCCAGCAGCTTGCGCGGGTCAGATACGCAGTATTTT. This codes for CASSLRGSDTQYF.

This clone was counted once. V and J are TRBV5-4 and TRBJ2-1; 10 bases align to TRBD1. The CDR3 has 13 residues. J was trimmed by 9 bases and V by 2 bases; bases with no gene match: 2. Germline V gene sequence: CDR1 SGHNT, CDR2 YYREEE (reference sequence). The CDR3 reads CASSFWTGGEQFF. The CDR3 DNA follows: TGTGCCAGCAGCTTTTGGACAGGGGGTGAGCAGTTCTTC. Full variable domain (remainder filled in from reference TRBV5-4 and TRBJ2-1): ETGVTQSPTHLIKTRGQQVTLRCSSQSGHNTVSWYQQALGQGPQFIFQYYREEENGRGNFPPRFSGLQFPNYSSELNVNALELDDSALYLCASSFWTGGEQFFGPGTRLTVL.

The CDR3 spells CASSLEAGNEKLFF. CDR3 bases: TGCGCCAGCAGCTTGGAGGCAGGGAATGAAAAACTGTTTTTT. The chain recombines TRBV5-1 with TRBJ1-4, with D maybe TRBD1 (5 bases). The CDR3 covers 14 residues. Germline V gene lookup returns CDR1 SGHRS and CDR2 YFSETQ. The ends were cut back, 0 bases at V and 5 bases at J, with 8 bases in the middle.

J is TRBJ2-2 and V is TRBV19; maybe TRBD2 (7 bases). V was trimmed by 6 bases and J by 0 bases, leaving 11 bases between them. Germline values: CDR1 LNHDA, CDR2 SQIVND (reference sequence). This CDR3 has 15 amino acids. The CDR3 nucleotides read TGTGCCAGTAGAGGCGGGGGCGCGAACACCGGGGAGCTGTTTTTT. Translated, it gives CASRGGGANTGELFF.

V and J are TRBV7-2 and TRBJ2-1, with TRBD2 identical over 10 bases. V trimming: 0 bases; J trimming: 5 bases; junction bases outside the gene matches: 4. The germline V gene has CDR1 SGHTA and CDR2 FQGNSA. This CDR3 is built from 16 residues. CDR3 bases: TGTGCCAGCAGCTTAGCCGCTAGCGGGGGCCACAATGAGCAGTTCTTC. Translation gives CASSLAASGGHNEQFF.

The chain links TRBV18 to TRBJ1-4, with 10 bases lining up with TRBD1. Trimming removed 6 bases from V and 8 bases from J; junction bases left unmatched: 9. Germline CDR1 reads KGHSH; CDR2 reads LQKENI. The CDR3 is made up of 15 amino acids. The CDR3 region is CASSPQTGGREKLFF. The DNA of the CDR3 is TGTGCCAGCTCGCCTCAGACAGGGGGCAGAGAAAAACTGTTTTTT.

This sequence joins TRBV28 and TRBJ1-4; D may be TRBD1 (6 bases). The germline CDR1 and CDR2 sequences are MDHEN and SYDVKM. The CDR3 loop spans 12 amino acids. V lost 4 bases and J 6 bases, leaving 6 bases between the germline ends. CDR3 nucleotide sequence: TGTGCCAGCAGTTACAGGGATGAAAAACTGTTTTTT. Amino acids: CASSYRDEKLFF.

The chain employs TRBV19 and TRBJ2-1; TRBD1 might be the D (5 bases). The length of the CDR3 is 16 residues. V was shortened by 5 bases and J by 0 bases, with 14 bases between the two germline ends. Germline CDR1 LNHDA, CDR2 SQIVND (reference sequence). CDR3 bases: TGTGCCAGTAGTTCTGGGGCATACGGCTCCTACAATGAGCAGTTCTTC. Protein product: CASSSGAYGSYNEQFF.

This chain joins TRBV9 and TRBJ1-1, with a possible D match to TRBD1 (6 bases). CDR3 length: 13 residues. The V gene lost 3 bases and the J gene lost 11 bases, with 17 bases spanning the gap. Germline-derived CDR1 and CDR2 are SGDLS and YYNGEE. CDR3 protein: CASSAGGAMAAFF. In DNA form, the CDR3 reads TGTGCCAGCAGCGCTGGGGGGGCAATGGCGGCTTTCTTT.

This chain links TRBV3-1 (or the pseudogene TRBV3-2) with TRBJ2-7; D ambiguous. Trimming left V 4 bases short and J 1 base short, with 11 bases between. Germline V CDR1 and CDR2: LGHDT, YNNKEL (reference sequence). The CDR3 loop spans 14 amino acids. The CDR3 sequence is CASSPSGASYEQYF. CDR3 nucleotide sequence: TGTGCCAGCAGCCCTAGTGGAGCTTCCTACGAGCAGTACTTC.

The rearrangement links TRBV27 to TRBJ1-2, with D possibly TRBD1 on 6 matching bases. The V end lost 5 bases, the J end lost 1 base, and 11 bases lay between the germline ends. Germline assignment: CDR1 MNHEY and CDR2 SMNVEV (reference sequence). CDR3 length equals 14 residues. As DNA, the CDR3 is TGTGCCAGCAGTAAACGACAGGATAACTATGGCTACACCTTC. It encodes CASSKRQDNYGYTF.

The chain recombines TRBV10-1 with TRBJ2-2; 8 bases fit TRBD1. Losses at the gene ends were 0 bases for V and 4 bases for J; bases not matched to a gene: 4. CDR1 and CDR2 from the germline V gene are WNHNN and SYGVQD (reference sequence). CDR3 size: 16 residues. The DNA of the CDR3 is TGCGCCAGCAGTGAGTCAGGGACAGGACTCACCGGGGAGCTGTTTTTT. Encoded protein: CASSESGTGLTGELFF.

The genes are TRBV30 and TRBJ1-5, with D possibly TRBD1 on 5 matching bases. Germline V lookup: CDR1 GTSNPN, CDR2 SVGIG (reference sequence). The length of the CDR3 is 14 residues. Trimming left V 3 bases short and J 0 bases short, with 9 bases between. CDR3 residues: CAWSGDSSNQPQHF. CDR3 in DNA: TGTGCCTGGAGCGGTGACAGTAGCAATCAGCCCCAGCATTTT.

A single count supports this clone. This rearrangement joins TRBV11-2 to TRBJ1-1; 8 nucleotides match TRBD1. The CDR3 runs 14 residues. Germline V CDR1 and CDR2: SGHAT, FQNNGV. J was trimmed by 10 bases and V by 0 bases; bases with no gene match: 7. The CDR3 sequence: CASSLDRQGLGAFF. The DNA of the CDR3 is TGTGCCAGCAGCTTAGATCGACAGGGGCTTGGAGCTTTCTTT.

The chain employs TRBV3-1 (or the pseudogene TRBV3-2) and TRBJ2-7, with 11 bases fitting TRBD1. The germline V gene has CDR1 LGHDT and CDR2 YNNKEL (reference sequence). This CDR3 has 16 amino acids. Trimming at V came to 1 base and at J to 3 bases, leaving 5 bases not matched to a gene. CDR3 loop: CASSQVGQGVSYEQYF. CDR3 in DNA: TGTGCCAGCAGCCAAGTGGGACAGGGGGTTAGCTACGAGCAGTACTTC.